The 26 T cell receptor beta chains presented below share a single source sample, sequenced in a study of shared clonotypes between healthy human individuals. Naive CD8 cells, CD45RO-negative and positively selected for CCR7, excluded terminally differentiated effector memory CD45RA+ cells. Here immunoSEQ multiplex PCR was the method, and the copy in TCRdb shows in-frame clones only, minus some. The table shows millions of clones, with about 95% occurring only once. Sequencing was carried out using naive CD8+ T cells sorted from blood. Source of these receptors: a man in his late teens or twenties in good health.

The chain employs TRBV6-1 and TRBJ2-7; D call uncertain. There are 13 residues in the CDR3. Germline CDR1 MNHNS, CDR2 SASEGT. The V gene lost 10 bases and the J gene lost 4 bases, with 17 bases spanning the gap. The CDR3 is CATTIHGQYEQYF. The CDR3 region has the DNA TGTGCCACGACGATACATGGGCAGTACGAGCAGTACTTC.

This clone was recorded only once. The V call is TRBV4-1, the J call TRBJ2-2; tentative D call: TRBD1 (7 bases). This CDR3 contains 16 residues. Per germline, CDR1 MGHRA and CDR2 YSYEKL. V was trimmed by 1 base and J by 7 bases, leaving 16 bases between them. The chain's CDR3 is CASSQVPGGSGGELFF. The CDR3 nucleotides read TGCGCCAGCAGCCAAGTGCCAGGGGGGAGTGGCGGGGAGCTGTTTTTT.

This chain uses TRBV10-2 with TRBJ2-7; D gene uncertain. V lost 0 bases to trimming and J lost 6 bases, with 15 bases between them. Germline V lookup: CDR1 WSHSY, CDR2 SAAADI. CDR3 length: 15 residues. The CDR3 coding sequence is TGCGCCAGCAGTGAGTCGAGGATAGCTCCTTTCGAGCAGTACTTC. Protein product: CASSESRIAPFEQYF.

The chain recombines TRBV13 with TRBJ2-3, with TRBD1 as a possible D gene (6 bases). This CDR3 has 15 amino acids. The germline V gene encodes CDR1 PRHDT and CDR2 FYEKMQ (reference sequence). V was pared by 6 bases and J by 4 bases, with 17 bases between. The CDR3 DNA reads as TGTGCCAGCAGGTCCAGGGGCTCATCACCAGATACGCAGTATTTT. Translating it yields CASRSRGSSPDTQYF.

The chain is built from TRBV27 and TRBJ2-7, with D perhaps matching TRBD1 (5 bases). This CDR3 comprises 14 residues. Between the trimmed V and J ends, which lost 3 bases and 3 bases, there was a span of 12 bases. CDR1 and CDR2 (germline): MNHEY, SMNVEV (reference sequence). The chain's CDR3 is CASSFKDNHYEQYF. The CDR3 DNA reads TGTGCCAGCAGTTTTAAGGACAACCACTACGAGCAGTACTTC.

This rearrangement joins TRBV5-1 to TRBJ1-3, with D perhaps TRBD1 (6 bases). Germline CDR1 SGHRS, CDR2 YFSETQ. The length of the CDR3 is 15 residues. Trimming pared 2 bases from V and 0 bases from J, leaving 9 bases between. The CDR3, as DNA: TGCGCCAGCAGCTTACAGGGTGACTCTGGAAACACCATATATTTT. Its protein is CASSLQGDSGNTIYF.

This chain links TRBV4-1 with TRBJ1-1, with 9 bases aligning to TRBD1. J gave up 3 bases and V 5 bases, and 10 bases lay outside the gene matches. Per germline, CDR1 MGHRA and CDR2 YSYEKL. The CDR3 length is 16 residues. Written as DNA, the CDR3 is TGCGCCAGCAGCGTAGCCGGGACAGGGATGGACACTGAAGCTTTCTTT. It yields the protein CASSVAGTGMDTEAFF.

About this clone itself: This sample includes further DNA sequences coding for the same CDR3. The V and J genes are TRBV19 and TRBJ2-7; TRBD2 agrees at 12 bases. The junction had 5 bases not matched to a gene; V was cut back by 5 bases and J by 3 bases. This CDR3 has 15 residues. Germline V CDR1 and CDR2: LNHDA, SQIVND (reference sequence). For the CDR3, the DNA is TGTGCCAGTAGTCCGGGACTAGCGGGCCTCTACGAGCAGTACTTC. Amino acids: CASSPGLAGLYEQYF. The whole variable domain, filled in from reference TRBV19 and TRBJ2-7, reads DGGITQSPKYLFRKEGQNVTLSCEQNLNHDAMYWYRQDPGQGLRLIYYSQIVNDFQKGDIAEGYSVSREKKESFPLTVTSAQKNPTAFYLCASSPGLAGLYEQYFGPGTRLTVT.

Notes on this clone: In the same sample, other DNA sequences code for this CDR3. The chain is built from TRBV28 and TRBJ1-1; D ambiguous. CDR1 is MDHEN, CDR2 SYDVKM, per germline. The CDR3 consists of 14 residues. V was clipped by 3 bases and J by 1 base, with 9 bases between them. CDR3 loop: CASSFRLTNTEAFF. CDR3 in DNA: TGTGCCAGCAGTTTCCGACTTACGAACACTGAAGCTTTCTTT.

The rearrangement uses TRBV11-1 and TRBJ2-7; D ambiguous. The CDR3 runs 13 residues. V gave up 4 bases and J gave up 1 base, with 8 bases separating them. Germline values: CDR1 SGHAT, CDR2 FQDESV (reference sequence). CDR3 protein: CASSSGMSYEQYF. DNA of the CDR3: TGTGCCAGCAGCTCCGGCATGTCCTACGAGCAGTACTTC.

The rearrangement links TRBV6-1 to TRBJ2-7; no clear D gene. The CDR3 length is 11 residues. Germline V lookup: CDR1 MNHNS, CDR2 SASEGT. V was cut by 3 bases and J by 6 bases, with 6 bases left in between. CDR3 bases: TGTGCCAGCAGTGATGGGTTCGAGCAGTACTTC. Residues: CASSDGFEQYF.

J is TRBJ1-6 and V is TRBV5-5; 7 bases match TRBD1. V was pared by 4 bases and J by 5 bases, with 12 bases of the junction left unmatched. CDR1 and CDR2 (germline): SGHKS, YYEKEE (reference sequence). The CDR3 length is 17 residues. The CDR3 sequence: CASSPPRGLGDNSPLHF. The CDR3 DNA reads as TGTGCCAGCAGCCCGCCTAGGGGGCTAGGGGATAATTCACCCCTCCACTTT.

The chain links TRBV18 to TRBJ2-5; D remains unclear. The J call is doubtful: the DNA matches TRBJ2-7 better. The CDR3 loop spans 13 amino acids. Looked up from germline, CDR1 is KGHSH and CDR2 is LQKENI. The CDR3 region has the DNA TGTGCCAGCTCACTTCAGAGCTCCTACGAGCAGTACTTC. Translation gives CASSLQSSYEQYF.

The V gene is TRBV10-2, the J gene TRBJ2-7, with D uncertain. CDR1 WSHSY and CDR2 SAAADI come from the germline V gene. The CDR3 is 16 residues long. The V end was cut by 3 bases, the J end by 0 bases, with 15 bases between. CDR3 nucleotides: TGCGCCAGCAGTGATATTACTGAAATGTTCTCCTACGAGCAGTACTTC. Translated: CASSDITEMFSYEQYF.

The chain uses TRBV5-1 and TRBJ2-7; TRBD2 aligns across 11 bases. This CDR3 is built from 15 residues. J was trimmed by 4 bases and V by 1 base; bases with no gene match: 4. Germline-derived CDR1 and CDR2 are SGHRS and YFSETQ. The CDR3 DNA reads as TGCGCCAGCAGCTTGCGTCTAGCGGGGGGTTACGAGCAGTACTTC. Translated, it gives CASSLRLAGGYEQYF.

As concerns this clone: In the same sample, other DNA sequences code for this CDR3. This sequence joins TRBV5-6 and TRBJ2-7; no definite D call. Germline loops: CDR1 SGHDT, CDR2 YYEEEE. Trimming removed 3 bases from V and 2 bases from J, with 6 bases in between. This CDR3 is 12 amino acids long. CDR3 protein: CASSSSAYEQYF. CDR3 DNA sequence: TGTGCCAGCAGCTCGTCGGCCTACGAGCAGTACTTC. Drawing the rest from reference TRBV5-6 and TRBJ2-7, the complete variable domain is DAGVTQSPTHLIKTRGQQVTLRCSPKSGHDTVSWYQQALGQGPQFIFQYYEEEERQRGNFPDRFSGHQFPNYSSELNVNALLLGDSALYLCASSSSAYEQYFGPGTRLTVT.

The rearrangement uses TRBV13 and TRBJ2-5, with TRBD2 as a possible D gene (5 bases). The V gene lost 4 bases and the J gene lost 5 bases, with 8 bases spanning the gap. This CDR3 is built from 12 residues. The V gene's germline CDR1 is PRHDT and CDR2 FYEKMQ (reference sequence). The CDR3 here is CASSSERETQYF. For the CDR3, the DNA is TGTGCCAGCAGCTCAGAGCGGGAGACCCAGTACTTC.

J is TRBJ2-3 and V is TRBV29-1; D not resolved. Trimming pared 4 bases from V and 0 bases from J, leaving 8 bases between. The CDR3 runs 13 residues. Germline assignment: CDR1 SQVTM and CDR2 ANQGSEA. This CDR3 reads CSVAGLSTDTQYF. The CDR3 DNA is TGCAGCGTTGCAGGCCTCAGCACAGATACGCAGTATTTT.

This clone has just one count. The chain employs TRBV27 and TRBJ2-2; D gene uncertain. The CDR3 sequence is 13 residues long. Germline V lookup: CDR1 MNHEY, CDR2 SMNVEV (reference sequence). V lost 5 bases to trimming and J lost 6 bases, with 10 bases between them. The CDR3 loop is CASSPQRAGELFF. In DNA form, the CDR3 reads TGTGCCAGCAGTCCCCAGAGAGCCGGGGAGCTGTTTTTT.

This chain connects TRBV9 to TRBJ2-7, with D perhaps given as TRBD1 or TRBD2 (6 bases each). Germline-derived CDR1 and CDR2 are SGDLS and YYNGEE. This CDR3 spans 16 amino acids. V was pared by 3 bases and J by 0 bases, with 16 bases between. DNA for the CDR3: TGTGCCAGCAGCGCCGGGGGCCAGGAAAGCTCCTACGAGCAGTACTTC. Translated, it gives CASSAGGQESSYEQYF.

This chain uses TRBV5-4 with TRBJ2-7; D gene unclear. Between the trimmed V and J ends, which lost 0 bases and 3 bases, there was a span of 10 bases. The germline gives CDR1 SGHNT, CDR2 YYREEE (reference sequence). The CDR3 totals 14 residues. CDR3 region: CASSLGAKFYEQYF. CDR3 in DNA: TGTGCCAGCAGCTTGGGTGCCAAATTCTACGAGCAGTACTTC.

V is TRBV5-1 and J is TRBJ2-1, with D unresolved. The V gene's germline CDR1 is SGHRS and CDR2 YFSETQ. This CDR3 contains 12 residues. Trimming took 2 bases from V and 8 from J, leaving 8 bases between them. The CDR3 sequence is CASSFIADEQFF. As DNA, the CDR3 is TGCGCCAGCAGCTTCATAGCCGATGAGCAGTTCTTC.

This sequence joins TRBV27 and TRBJ1-5; unclear D gene. Germline V gives CDR1 MNHEY, CDR2 SMNVEV (reference sequence). The CDR3 contains 15 residues. The V end was cut by 3 bases, the J end by 7 bases, with 16 bases between. The CDR3 coding sequence is TGTGCCAGCAGTTTGGTCAGCTCTGCCCACCAGCCCCAGCATTTT. Its protein is CASSLVSSAHQPQHF.

CDR3 bases: TGTGCCAGCAGTTTGTTGTGGAACTCCTACGAGCAGTACTTC. This gives the protein CASSLLWNSYEQYF. The chain uses TRBV27 and TRBJ2-7; D gene ambiguous. The germline V and J ends were trimmed by 3 bases and 0 bases, with 9 bases remaining between them. This CDR3 comprises 14 residues. Germline V gene sequence: CDR1 MNHEY, CDR2 SMNVEV (reference sequence).

The rearrangement joins TRBV6-1 to TRBJ2-1; no clear D gene. Germline V CDR1 and CDR2: MNHNS, SASEGT. V was pared by 7 bases and J by 1 base, with 5 bases between. This CDR3 region has 12 residues. CDR3 loop: CASIISYNEQFF. The CDR3 coding sequence is TGTGCCAGCATAATTTCCTACAATGAGCAGTTCTTC.

The chain combines TRBV30 with TRBJ1-2, with D perhaps matching TRBD1 (5 bases). This CDR3 comprises 12 residues. Between the trimmed V and J ends, which lost 6 bases and 8 bases, there was a span of 16 bases. Looked up from germline, CDR1 is GTSNPN and CDR2 is SVGIG (reference sequence). CDR3 protein: CACTGPNEGYTF. CDR3 DNA sequence: TGTGCCTGTACGGGACCGAACGAGGGCTACACCTTC.